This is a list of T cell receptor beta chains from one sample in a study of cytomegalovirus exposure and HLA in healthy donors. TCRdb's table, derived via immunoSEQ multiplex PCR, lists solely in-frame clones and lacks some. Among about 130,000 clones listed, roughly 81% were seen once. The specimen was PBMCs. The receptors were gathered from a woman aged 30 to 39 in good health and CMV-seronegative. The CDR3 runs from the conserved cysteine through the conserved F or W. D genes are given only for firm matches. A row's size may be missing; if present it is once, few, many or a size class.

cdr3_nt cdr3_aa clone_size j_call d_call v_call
TGTGCCAGCAGTTGGGGACAGGTAATGAACACTGAAGCTTTCTTT CASSWGQVMNTEAFF - TRBJ1-1 TRBD1 TRBV5-5
TGTGCCAGCAGTCCGGGAGATCAGCCCCAGCATTTT CASSPGDQPQHF few TRBJ1-5 - TRBV6-4
TGTGCCAGCAGCTTAGGAGGGGGCAGTCAGCCCCAGCATTTT CASSLGGGSQPQHF few TRBJ1-5 TRBD1 TRBV7-9
TGTGCCAGTAGTGGTAAGACTAGCGGGGGACGGGCCCAGTACTTC CASSGKTSGGRAQYF - TRBJ2-5 TRBD2 TRBV19
TGTGCCAGTAGTAACAGGGCTCGCTCCGGGGCACCCCTCCACTTT CASSNRARSGAPLHF - TRBJ1-6 - TRBV19
TGCGCCAGCAGCCTCTATTCGGGGGTCATGAACACTGAAGCTTTCTTT CASSLYSGVMNTEAFF - TRBJ1-1 - TRBV4-1
TGCACCAGCAGCCGGAGCGGGGGGCAAGAGACCCAGTACTTC CTSSRSGGQETQYF - TRBJ2-5 - TRBV1
TGTGCCAGCAGCGTAGTCTCGGGGGGCCCCCTGGAGACCCAGTACTTC CASSVVSGGPLETQYF few TRBJ2-5 - TRBV9
TGCGCCAGCAGCCTACAGGATTATAGCAATCAGCCCCAGCATTTT CASSLQDYSNQPQHF - TRBJ1-5 - TRBV4-1
TGTGCCTGCACAGGGTACGAGAATTCACCCCTCCACTTT CACTGYENSPLHF - TRBJ1-6 - TRBV30
TGTGCCTGGACAGGGGGCTACAATCAGCCCCAGCATTTT CAWTGGYNQPQHF - TRBJ1-5 TRBD1 TRBV30
TGTGCCAGCAGCGCAGCAGGCTCTGGGGCCAACGTCCTGACTTTC CASSAAGSGANVLTF once TRBJ2-6 - TRBV9
TGTGCCAGCAGCGTTGGACAACAACGTGCCCCGACCAAAAACATTCAGTACTTC CASSVGQQRAPTKNIQYF - TRBJ2-4 - TRBV9
TGTGCCAGCAGTACAACAGGGGGCGTTGCGAAAGAGCAGTACTTC CASSTTGGVAKEQYF once TRBJ2-7 TRBD1 TRBV5-5
TGCGCCAGCAGTCAATCCCTAGCGGATCGCTACAATGAGCAGTTCTTC CASSQSLADRYNEQFF - TRBJ2-1 TRBD2 TRBV10-2
TGTGCCAGCAGGTCTTTTACCGGGACTAGCGGGGTCTCCTACGAGCAGTACTTC CASRSFTGTSGVSYEQYF - TRBJ2-7 TRBD2 TRBV27
TGTGCCAGCAGAACCCTAGCGGGGGGCGATGAGCAGTTCTTC CASRTLAGGDEQFF - TRBJ2-1 TRBD2 TRBV11-3
TGTGCCAGCAGCCCCGAAGGCGGGAAAAAGCGCTATGGCTACACCTTC CASSPEGGKKRYGYTF - TRBJ1-2 - TRBV9
TGTGCCAGCAGCTTAGCGGAGCGACTAGCGGGGGCCACAGATACGCAGTATTTT CASSLAERLAGATDTQYF - TRBJ2-3 TRBD2 TRBV7-6
TGCGCCAGCAGCCGAGGACAGATTTCGAACACTGAAGCTTTCTTT CASSRGQISNTEAFF - TRBJ1-1 - TRBV4-1
TGTGCCAGCAGCCTAGGGACAGGCTTAACAGATACGCAGTATTTT CASSLGTGLTDTQYF - TRBJ2-3 TRBD1 TRBV5-8
TGCGCCAGCAGCAGGACTAGCGGGAGAAGTAAGGAGACCCAGTACTTC CASSRTSGRSKETQYF - TRBJ2-5 TRBD2 TRBV5-1
TGTGCCAGCAGTGGAGGACTAGCGGGGTCCTACGAGCAGTACTTC CASSGGLAGSYEQYF once TRBJ2-7 TRBD2 TRBV6-5
TGTGCCAGCAGCTGGAGGGTAGCGGGTGCCTCCTACGAGCAGTACTTC CASSWRVAGASYEQYF - TRBJ2-7 TRBD2 TRBV7-2
TGTGCCACCAGCAGAGATAGGCAGGGCCCCAACGAGCAGTACTTC CATSRDRQGPNEQYF - TRBJ2-7 - TRBV15
TGTGCCAGCAGCTTAATGCCGATTTTGAGCTCCTATAATTCACCCCTCCACTTT CASSLMPILSSYNSPLHF - TRBJ1-6 - TRBV7-2
TGTGCCAGCAGTTTAGTGTCAGGGGTAGGAGCGCGCGAGCAGTACTTC CASSLVSGVGAREQYF - TRBJ2-7 - TRBV28
TGTGCCACCAGCAGAGGGGGACTTGGGACAGATACGCAGTATTTT CATSRGGLGTDTQYF - TRBJ2-3 - TRBV15
TGTGCTAGCAGCTTAAGTACAGGGGGCAGGACCGGGGAGCTGTTTTTT CASSLSTGGRTGELFF - TRBJ2-2 TRBD1 TRBV7-7
TGTGCCAGCAGCTTAGACGGACAGGGAAACACTGAAGCTTTCTTT CASSLDGQGNTEAFF once TRBJ1-1 TRBD1 TRBV11-1
TGTGCCAGCAGCCCCCCCTTGTCGTCCGGCTACACCTTC CASSPPLSSGYTF - TRBJ1-2 - TRBV7-8
TGTGCCAGTAGCAGGGCCTTTGCTCAGACGGCTCTGGCAAACACCATATATTTT CASSRAFAQTALANTIYF - TRBJ1-3 - TRBV19
TGTGCCAGCAGCCGCGACAGGGGGAGAAACTATGGCTACACCTTC CASSRDRGRNYGYTF - TRBJ1-2 TRBD1 TRBV7-8
TGTGCCAGCAGCTTGAGACAGCTTTCCGGCTACACCTTC CASSLRQLSGYTF - TRBJ1-2 - TRBV5-4
TGTGCCAGCACCTCGGCGGGCGATGGATTTAACTATGGCTACACCTTC CASTSAGDGFNYGYTF once TRBJ1-2 - TRBV21-1
TGTGCCAGCAGCTTAGATCAATGGACAGGGGGGGAAGAAAAACTGTTTTTT CASSLDQWTGGEEKLFF - TRBJ1-4 TRBD1 TRBV11-2
TGTGCCAGCAGCGACCCACTAGCGGGGGTCTCCAATGAGCAGTTCTTC CASSDPLAGVSNEQFF - TRBJ2-1 TRBD2 TRBV7-8
TGTGCTAGTGGTTTGGGACAGGGGGGTTCAATAGGTGGCTACACCTTC CASGLGQGGSIGGYTF - TRBJ1-2 TRBD1 TRBV12-5
TGTGCCAGTAGCCGAGAGACAGAGAATCAGCCCCAGCATTTT CASSRETENQPQHF - TRBJ1-5 - TRBV19
TGTGCCAGCAGCTCGAGGAGGGGTGAAGCTTTCTTT CASSSRRGEAFF - TRBJ1-1 - TRBV7-8
TGTGCCAGCAGCTTAGGAGGCAATTCAGGAAACACCATATATTTT CASSLGGNSGNTIYF few TRBJ1-3 - TRBV7-9
TGTGCCAGCAGCTTTTCAGGGCGTGTCGAAGCTTTCTTT CASSFSGRVEAFF - TRBJ1-1 - TRBV11-3
TGTGCCAGCAGTTACTCGGGACTCAAGGGCTACGAGCAGTACTTC CASSYSGLKGYEQYF - TRBJ2-7 - TRBV6-5
TGTGCCAGCCGGGACAGGGGGCGTTCACCCCTCCACTTT CASRDRGRSPLHF - TRBJ1-6 TRBD1 TRBV6-5
TGTGCCAGCTCACCCCGACAGGGGTTCTCCTCTGGGGCCAACGTCCTGACTTTC CASSPRQGFSSGANVLTF few TRBJ2-6 TRBD1 TRBV18
TGTGCCAGCAGCCCCAGACAGGGTCGGACAGATACGCAGTATTTT CASSPRQGRTDTQYF few TRBJ2-3 TRBD1 TRBV7-3
TGTGCCAGCAGCTTAAGTCTAGCGGGGGCCAGGGGAGAGACCCAGTACTTC CASSLSLAGARGETQYF - TRBJ2-5 TRBD2 TRBV7-9
TGTGCCAGCAGCTTAGAACTAGCGGGCACCAATGAGCAGTTCTTC CASSLELAGTNEQFF - TRBJ2-1 TRBD2 TRBV7-2
TGTGCCAGTGCCCGGACTAGCGGAGGCTACAATGAGCAGTTCTTC CASARTSGGYNEQFF - TRBJ2-1 TRBD2 TRBV19
TGTGCCAGCAGCTTAGGTGGGGACTACACCGGGGAGCTGTTTTTT CASSLGGDYTGELFF - TRBJ2-2 - TRBV7-9
TGTGCCAGCAGCACCCTGGGACAGGGTCGGACTGAAGCTTTCTTT CASSTLGQGRTEAFF - TRBJ1-1 TRBD1 TRBV7-9
TGTGCCAGCTCGCCGGACAGGGGCGGCAATCAGCCCCAGCATTTT CASSPDRGGNQPQHF few TRBJ1-5 TRBD1 TRBV18
TGTGCCATTGTCGGGACAGCGGATACGAACCTCTCCTACGAGCAGTACTTC CAIVGTADTNLSYEQYF - TRBJ2-7 TRBD1 TRBV6-7
TGTGCCAGCAGTTACCGACCCCTAGCCTATGGCTACACCTTC CASSYRPLAYGYTF - TRBJ1-2 - TRBV6-5
TGTGCCAGCAGCGAACAGGGAGGGCAGCCCCAGCATTTT CASSEQGGQPQHF - TRBJ1-5 - TRBV7-2